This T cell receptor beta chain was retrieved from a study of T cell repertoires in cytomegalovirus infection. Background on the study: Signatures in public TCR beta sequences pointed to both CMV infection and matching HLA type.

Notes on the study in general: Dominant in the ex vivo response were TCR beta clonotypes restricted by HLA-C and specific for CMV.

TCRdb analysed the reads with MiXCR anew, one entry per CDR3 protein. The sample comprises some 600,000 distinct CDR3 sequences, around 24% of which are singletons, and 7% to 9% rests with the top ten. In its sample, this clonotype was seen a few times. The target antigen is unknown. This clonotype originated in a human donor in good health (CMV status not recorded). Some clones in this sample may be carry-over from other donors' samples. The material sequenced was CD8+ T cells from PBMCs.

The CDR3 DNA reads as TGTGCCAGCAGTTTCCGTCGGGGGCGGTTCACTGAAGCTTTCTTT. Translated: CASSFRRGRFTEAFF. The chain combines TRBV27 with TRBJ1-1; D perhaps matches TRBD1 (6 bases). The germline V and J ends were trimmed by 3 bases and 4 bases, with 15 bases remaining between them. Germline V gene sequence: CDR1 MNHEY, CDR2 SMNVEV (reference sequence). This CDR3 has 15 amino acids.